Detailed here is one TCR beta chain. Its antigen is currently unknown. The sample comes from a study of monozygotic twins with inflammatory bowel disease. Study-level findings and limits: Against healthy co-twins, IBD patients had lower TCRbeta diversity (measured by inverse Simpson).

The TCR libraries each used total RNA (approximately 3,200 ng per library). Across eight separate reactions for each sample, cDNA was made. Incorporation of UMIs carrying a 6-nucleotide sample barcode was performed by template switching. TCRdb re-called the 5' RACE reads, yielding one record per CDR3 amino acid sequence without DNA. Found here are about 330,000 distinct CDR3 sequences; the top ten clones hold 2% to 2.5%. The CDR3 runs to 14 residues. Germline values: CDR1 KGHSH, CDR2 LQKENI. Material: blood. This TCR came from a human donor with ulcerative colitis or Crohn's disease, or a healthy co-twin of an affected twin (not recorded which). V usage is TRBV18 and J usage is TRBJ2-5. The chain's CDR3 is CASSPTSTQETQYF.